The 31 T cell receptor beta chains below come from one sample, sequenced in a study of T-cell reconstitution after alpha-beta-depleted transplantation in children. Unique molecular identifiers were used to barcode this TCRbeta library. One entry per CDR3 protein, called by TCRdb with MiXCR from the PCR reads. The table records over 150,000 distinct CDR3 sequences, under 8.5% of them present only once. Sequenced material: PBMCs, taken before TCRalphabeta/CD19-depleted stem cell transplant. These TCRs come from a boy aged 2 to 10 with acute lymphoblastic leukemia, due to receive a stem cell transplant.

This clonotype was counted many times. The chain combines TRBV29-1 with TRBJ1-2, with D possibly matching TRBD1 (5 bases). V shed 3 bases and J shed 0 bases, with 8 bases lying between them. Germline CDR1 is SQVTM and CDR2 is ANQGSEA. CDR3 length equals 13 residues. The CDR3 protein is CSVEGPSNYGYTF. The CDR3 region has the DNA TGCAGCGTTGAGGGACCTTCTAACTATGGCTACACCTTC.

This clonotype was counted at least ten times. The rearrangement links TRBV4-1 to TRBJ2-1, with D maybe TRBD1 (6 bases). The V gene's germline CDR1 is MGHRA and CDR2 YSYEKL. The CDR3 has 18 amino acids. Trimming took off 3 bases at V and 3 bases at J, with 21 bases between the two ends. The CDR3 nucleotides read TGCGCCAGCAGCCAGGAACTGGGACACCGCCCGTACTACAATGAGCAGTTCTTC. Translated: CASSQELGHRPYYNEQFF.

This clonotype was seen many times. V and J are TRBV6-5 and TRBJ1-1; TRBD1 might be the D (5 bases). This CDR3 spans 14 amino acids. Germline CDR1 MNHEY, CDR2 SVGAGI. V was pared by 1 base and J by 4 bases, with 10 bases between. The CDR3: CASSYLGRGTEAFF. CDR3 in DNA: TGTGCCAGCAGTTACTTGGGACGTGGCACTGAAGCTTTCTTT.

This clonotype was recorded many times. V and J are TRBV3-1 and TRBJ2-7; D unclear. CDR1 and CDR2 (germline): LGHDT, YNNKEL (reference sequence). The V and J ends lost 1 base and 1 base respectively, with 14 bases between them. This CDR3 has 16 amino acids. CDR3 loop: CASSQGTTLMSYEQYF. For the CDR3, the DNA is TGTGCCAGCAGCCAAGGTACGACCCTGATGTCCTACGAGCAGTACTTC.

This clonotype was observed at least ten times. The chain recombines TRBV29-1 with TRBJ1-1, with a possible D match to TRBD1 (6 bases). From germline, CDR1 is SQVTM and CDR2 ANQGSEA. The V end lost 3 bases, the J end lost 8 bases, and 10 bases lay between the germline ends. The CDR3 has 11 amino acids. Here the CDR3 reads CSVEGRGEAFF. Written as DNA, the CDR3 is TGCAGCGTTGAGGGCAGGGGAGAAGCTTTCTTT. Using reference TRBV29-1 and TRBJ1-1 for the parts outside the CDR3, the full variable domain is SAVISQKPSRDICQRGTSLTIQCQVDSQVTMMFWYRQQPGQSLTLIATANQGSEATYESGFVIDKFPISRPNLTFSTLTVSNMSPEDSSIYLCSVEGRGEAFFGQGTRLTVV.

The chain combines TRBV29-1 with TRBJ2-2; no clear D gene. Germline-derived CDR1 and CDR2 are SQVTM and ANQGSEA. Trimming removed 3 bases at V and 5 bases at J, with 4 bases between. The CDR3 extends over 11 amino acids. The CDR3 region is CSVEKTGELFF. CDR3 sequence (DNA): TGCAGCGTTGAGAAGACCGGGGAGCTGTTTTTT.

This clonotype was seen ten or more times. The V call is TRBV5-1, the J call TRBJ2-5; the D is unclear. V lost 0 bases and J 0 bases, leaving 9 bases between the germline ends. The germline CDR1 and CDR2 sequences are SGHRS and YFSETQ. The CDR3 is 15 residues long. CDR3 amino acids: CASSLAYSYQETQYF. In DNA, the CDR3 is TGCGCCAGCAGCTTGGCCTACTCGTACCAAGAGACCCAGTACTTC.

This clonotype was recorded at least ten times. V is TRBV5-1 and J is TRBJ2-2, with D tentatively TRBD1 (6 bases). The V gene lost 3 bases and the J gene lost 1 base, with 7 bases spanning the gap. The germline V gene encodes CDR1 SGHRS and CDR2 YFSETQ. The CDR3 loop spans 14 amino acids. The chain's CDR3 is CASSSDRNTGELFF. CDR3 sequence (DNA): TGCGCCAGCAGCTCGGACAGGAACACCGGGGAGCTGTTTTTT.

This clonotype came up many times. The chain is built from TRBV11-3 and TRBJ2-2; tentatively, D is TRBD2 (6 bases). The V end was cut by 5 bases, the J end by 5 bases, with 12 bases between. Germline V gives CDR1 SGHNT, CDR2 YENEEA. This CDR3 region has 14 residues. The CDR3 region has the DNA TGTGCCAGCAGCCAGGTGGCGGGGACCGGGGAGCTGTTTTTT. Its protein is CASSQVAGTGELFF.

This clonotype was seen a single time. Since a much larger clone is just one base distant, this may be a read error. The chain is built from TRBV28 and TRBJ2-7, with TRBD2 matching 7 bases. Per the germline V gene, CDR1 is MDHEN and CDR2 is SYDVKM. The J segment lost 0 bases and the V segment lost 6 bases, leaving 5 bases of the junction unmatched. CDR3 size: 14 residues. CDR3 nucleotide sequence: TGTGCCAGCAGAGCTAGACTAGCCTCCTACGAGCAGTACTTC. It codes for CASRARLASYEQYF.

This clonotype was seen ten or more times. The CDR3, as DNA: TGTGCCAGCAGCTTAGCCATAGGGGCTTCGGGTTGGGAGACCCAGTACTTC. It specifies CASSLAIGASGWETQYF. The gene calls are TRBV7-2 and TRBJ2-5, with D possibly TRBD1 on 5 matching bases. The CDR3 is 17 amino acids. V was pared by 0 bases and J by 5 bases, with 19 bases between. Per germline, CDR1 SGHTA and CDR2 FQGNSA.

Only a few counts were recorded for this clonotype. The V and J genes are TRBV20-1 and TRBJ2-1, with 11 positions matching TRBD2. This CDR3 contains 15 residues. The germline V gene encodes CDR1 DFQATT and CDR2 SNEGSKA (reference sequence). The CDR3 nucleotides are TGCAGCGCAACTAGCGGGAGTCTCTCCTACAATGAGCAGTTCTTC. This encodes CSATSGSLSYNEQFF.

In this sample, this clonotype turned up many times. J is TRBJ2-3 and V is TRBV27; D gene ambiguous. The germline V gene has CDR1 MNHEY and CDR2 SMNVEV (reference sequence). Trimming pared 9 bases from V and 6 bases from J, leaving 16 bases between. There are 13 residues in the CDR3. CDR3 DNA: TGTGCCAGTCAATCGACCACGAGGGATACGCAGTATTTT. Its translation is CASQSTTRDTQYF.

This clonotype was seen repeatedly, ten times or more. The rearrangement uses TRBV2 and TRBJ1-5; D gene ambiguous. Germline V CDR1 and CDR2: SNHLY, FYNNEI. CDR3 length: 13 amino acids. Between the trimmed V and J ends, which lost 4 bases and 5 bases, there was a span of 9 bases. CDR3 in amino acids: CASSGLGDQPQHF. Written as DNA, the CDR3 is TGTGCCAGCAGTGGGCTCGGGGATCAGCCCCAGCATTTT.

At least ten counts were recorded for this clonotype. The chain recombines TRBV10-2 with TRBJ2-1; D is possibly TRBD1 (7 bases). The CDR3 is 13 residues long. Germline loops: CDR1 WSHSY, CDR2 SAAADI. The ends were cut back, 9 bases at V and 5 bases at J, with 14 bases in the middle. In nucleotides, the CDR3 is TGCGCCAGTGGAGGGGGCGTTAACAATGAGCAGTTCTTC. Translating it yields CASGGGVNNEQFF.

There are a few counts of this clonotype. This chain joins TRBV5-1 and TRBJ2-3, with 10 nucleotides matching TRBD1. The CDR3 is 18 amino acids. The V segment lost 4 bases and the J segment 0 bases; nucleotides outside the gene matches: 11. Per the germline V gene, CDR1 is SGHRS and CDR2 is YFSETQ. The CDR3: CASSPDRGLLSSTDTQYF. The CDR3 bases are TGCGCCAGCAGCCCCGACAGGGGGCTATTATCTAGCACAGATACGCAGTATTTT.

There are many counts of this clonotype. This chain links TRBV12-3 or TRBV12-4 with TRBJ1-1; 7 bases fit TRBD1. The ends lost 3 bases at V and 5 bases at J; junction bases unmatched: 6. This CDR3 is built from 14 residues. The CDR3 protein is CASSLGAGGTEAFF. In DNA, the CDR3 is TGTGCCAGCAGTTTGGGGGCAGGGGGGACTGAAGCTTTCTTT.

In this sample, this clonotype turned up many times. This rearrangement joins TRBV7-9 to TRBJ2-5; the D gene could be TRBD1 or TRBD2 (5 bases each). The V end was cut by 5 bases, the J end by 3 bases, with 13 bases between. Germline loops: CDR1 SEHNR, CDR2 FQNEAQ (reference sequence). CDR3 length: 14 residues. This chain's CDR3 is CASSPQRGEETQYF. The CDR3 DNA reads TGTGCCAGCAGCCCCCAGCGAGGGGAAGAGACCCAGTACTTC.

This clonotype appeared many times. The chain carries TRBV28 and TRBJ1-5, with D tentatively TRBD1 (6 bases). Germline V lookup: CDR1 MDHEN, CDR2 SYDVKM. Trimming pared 2 bases from V and 9 bases from J, leaving 14 bases between. There are 14 residues in the CDR3. CDR3 sequence reads: CASSLHGRGVPQHF. As DNA, the CDR3 is TGTGCCAGCAGTTTACATGGCAGGGGTGTGCCCCAGCATTTT.

This clonotype was observed many times. V usage is TRBV6-2 or TRBV6-3 and J usage is TRBJ2-7, with TRBD2 matching over 7 bases. CDR1 MNHEY and CDR2 SVGEGT come from the germline V gene. V was clipped by 0 bases and J by 3 bases; unmatched bases: 14. The CDR3 is 18 amino acids. CDR3 amino acids: CASSYSHLLAAYVYEQYF. The CDR3 DNA reads TGTGCCAGCAGTTACTCGCACCTTCTAGCGGCTTACGTCTACGAGCAGTACTTC.

This clonotype was seen a few times. The V gene is TRBV5-1, the J gene TRBJ2-7; D is possibly TRBD1 or TRBD2 (7 bases each). Germline CDR1 SGHRS, CDR2 YFSETQ. The CDR3 length is 13 residues. The V end lost 4 bases, the J end lost 4 bases, and 12 bases lay between the germline ends. The CDR3 here is CASSAGGGYEQYF. In DNA form, the CDR3 reads TGCGCCAGCAGCGCAGGGGGAGGGTACGAGCAGTACTTC.

This chain uses TRBV20-1 with TRBJ1-6; perhaps TRBD1 as D (6 bases). CDR1 and CDR2 (germline): DFQATT, SNEGSKA (reference sequence). This CDR3 region has 16 residues. Trimming cost V 2 bases and J 0 bases, with 11 bases left between them. CDR3 DNA: TGCAGTGCTAGACAAATACAGGGCTCCTATAATTCACCCCTCCACTTT. Its protein is CSARQIQGSYNSPLHF.

This clonotype was observed many times. This chain joins TRBV20-1 and TRBJ2-1; 12 bases are shared with TRBD2. The length of the CDR3 is 14 residues. V was pared by 3 bases and J by 8 bases, with 5 bases of the junction left unmatched. CDR1 is DFQATT and CDR2 is SNEGSKA in the germline V gene (reference sequence). The CDR3 spells CSASWASGRDEQFF. The DNA of the CDR3 is TGCAGTGCTAGCTGGGCTAGCGGGAGGGATGAGCAGTTCTTC.

This clonotype was seen more than once but under ten times. The chain carries TRBV28 and TRBJ2-5; no clear D gene. V was pared by 3 bases and J by 8 bases, with 22 bases between. The CDR3 is made up of 16 amino acids. Germline V gives CDR1 MDHEN, CDR2 SYDVKM. The CDR3 DNA is TGTGCCAGCAGTTTCAACATTTTGCCGGGCCGGGTAACCCAGTACTTC. Protein: CASSFNILPGRVTQYF.

The rearrangement joins TRBV7-2 to TRBJ2-3; the match to TRBD2 covers 14 bases. Germline CDR1 and CDR2: SGHTA and FQGNSA. The CDR3 sequence is 17 residues long. V lost 8 bases and J lost 1; bases outside the gene matches: 8. CDR3: CASARLAGGQGTDTQYF. The CDR3 bases are TGTGCCAGCGCCCGACTAGCGGGGGGGCAGGGCACAGATACGCAGTATTTT.

In regard to this clonotype: At one end, the junction sequence differs from germline, possibly due to a read error. The V and J genes are TRBV29-1 and TRBJ1-1; D uncertain. The CDR3 is 14 amino acids. In germline, CDR1 is SQVTM, CDR2 ANQGSEA. The CDR3 DNA sequence: TGCGGTGGGTCCTTAAGTCTTGAGAACACTGAATCTTTCTTT. Amino acids: CGGSLSLENTESFF.

The chain uses TRBV28 and TRBJ2-3, with 8 bases that match TRBD1. CDR3 length equals 15 residues. The J segment lost 0 bases and the V segment lost 6 bases, leaving 5 bases of the junction unmatched. Germline V lookup: CDR1 MDHEN, CDR2 SYDVKM. The DNA for the CDR3 is TGTGCCAGCAGAAAAAGACAGGGGAGCACAGATACGCAGTATTTT. Translating gives CASRKRQGSTDTQYF.

The table lists this clonotype with many counts. The chain has TRBV5-5 and TRBJ2-3; TRBD2 is a possible D gene (6 bases). The germline V gene encodes CDR1 SGHKS and CDR2 YYEKEE (reference sequence). The V end lost 4 bases, the J end lost 4 bases, and 16 bases lay between the germline ends. The CDR3 sequence is 15 residues long. CDR3 in amino acids: CASSPGGSPPDTQYF. CDR3 nucleotides: TGTGCCAGCAGCCCCGGGGGAAGCCCCCCAGATACGCAGTATTTT.

This clonotype was counted between two and nine times. CDR3 protein: CASSTASDRGQETQYF. CDR3 nucleotide sequence: TGTGCCAGCAGTACCGCCTCGGACAGGGGGCAGGAGACCCAGTACTTC. The chain has TRBV12-3 or TRBV12-4 and TRBJ2-5, with 11 bases lining up with TRBD1. Losses at the gene ends were 5 bases for V and 5 bases for J; bases not matched to a gene: 10. The CDR3 loop spans 16 amino acids.

This clonotype has a count of ten or more. The V gene is TRBV15, the J gene TRBJ1-5; 9 bases line up with TRBD1. CDR1 is LNHNV, CDR2 YYDKDF, per germline (reference sequence). The J segment lost 2 bases and the V segment lost 5 bases, leaving 10 bases of the junction unmatched. The CDR3 loop spans 17 amino acids. CDR3 protein: CATSGPPGQGCNQPQHF. CDR3 in DNA: TGTGCCACCAGCGGACCCCCGGGACAGGGCTGCAATCAGCCCCAGCATTTT.

This clonotype was counted ten times or more. The CDR3 is CASNWRISSYEQYF. The CDR3 nucleotides are TGCGCCAGCAATTGGCGGATTTCCTCCTACGAGCAGTACTTC. V gene TRBV10-2 combines with J gene TRBJ2-7; D ambiguous. CDR3 length: 14 residues. The V and J ends lost 7 bases and 0 bases respectively, with 13 bases between them. Germline CDR1 is WSHSY and CDR2 is SAAADI.